This is a list of T cell receptor beta chains from one sample in a study of blood T cell repertoires in COVID-19. Assay: immunoSEQ multiplex PCR; the TCRdb copy retains only in-frame clones and omits some. The data contain 100,000 to 110,000 clones, 91% of them singletons. The sequenced material came from peripheral blood. Every receptor here comes from a man aged 50-59 years with active COVID-19. The CDR3 runs from the conserved cysteine through the conserved F or W. A D gene is named only where the DNA matches it firmly. Clone size is not always given. Where it is, it says once, few, many or a class for expanded clones.

d_gene	v_gene	abundance	j_gene	CDR3nt	CDR3aa
.	TRBV4-1	.	TRBJ1-1	TGCGCCAGCAGCCAAGGAACATTGGGGAGTAGCACTGAAGCTTTCTTT	CASSQGTLGSSTEAFF
TRBD2	TRBV7-2	.	TRBJ2-5	TGTGCCAGCAGCTTAGGCGGACTAGCGGGAGGGCAAGAGACCCAGTACTTC	CASSLGGLAGGQETQYF
TRBD2	TRBV9	.	TRBJ2-1	TGTGCCAGCAGCGTAAGAGTGTGGCGGGGGGTTAGCTCCTACAATGAGCAGTTCTTC	CASSVRVWRGVSSYNEQFF
.	TRBV6-1	.	TRBJ2-7	TGTGCCAGCAGTGAACCTCTCGGTCTCGAGCAGTACTTC	CASSEPLGLEQYF
.	TRBV6-5	.	TRBJ2-7	TGTGCCAGCAGAGCGAGCTCCTACGAGCAGTACTTC	CASRASSYEQYF
.	TRBV7-2	once	TRBJ1-1	TGTGCCAGCAGCTCCGGTGCTTACAGGTCAGCTGAAGCTTTCTTT	CASSSGAYRSAEAFF
TRBD2	TRBV5-1	.	TRBJ2-1	TGCGCCAGCAGCTTGCAGCCTAGCGGGGGGTATAATGAGCAGTTCTTC	CASSLQPSGGYNEQFF
TRBD1	TRBV5-4	once	TRBJ2-5	TGTGCCAGCAGCCCGGGCGGGACAGGGTCAGGGGCCCAGTACTTC	CASSPGGTGSGAQYF
.	TRBV7-2	.	TRBJ2-6	TGTGCCAGCAGCCCCCCGGGTATTCGGGGGGCCAACGTCCTGACTTTC	CASSPPGIRGANVLTF
.	TRBV11-2	.	TRBJ1-6	TGTGCCAGCAGCTCCCTAAACGGTTTACTTATCTCACCCCTCCACTTT	CASSSLNGLLISPLHF
TRBD1	TRBV20-1	.	TRBJ1-2	TGCAGTGCTAGTACCGGGACAGGGGATGGCTACACCTTC	CSASTGTGDGYTF
TRBD1	TRBV10-3	.	TRBJ1-2	TGTGCCATCAGTGCGGGACAGGGTGTGCAGGATGGCTACACCTTC	CAISAGQGVQDGYTF
.	TRBV24-1	.	TRBJ2-3	TGTGCCACCAGTGGCCCGGTCACAGATACGCAGTATTTT	CATSGPVTDTQYF
TRBD2	TRBV6-5	.	TRBJ2-5	TGTGCCAGCAAGATTAGCGGGAGCCAAGAGACCCAGTACTTC	CASKISGSQETQYF
.	TRBV12-3/TRBV12-4	.	TRBJ2-3	TGTGCCAGCAGCCCCCGGGGAGAGGATACGCAGTATTTT	CASSPRGEDTQYF
TRBD2	TRBV7-6	.	TRBJ2-3	TGTGCCAGCAGCCAAGGACTAGCGGGGAATATAGATACGCAGTATTTT	CASSQGLAGNIDTQYF
.	TRBV18	.	TRBJ2-7	TGTGCCAGCTCACCACAAACAGGCTCCTACGAGCAGTACTTC	CASSPQTGSYEQYF
.	TRBV6-6	.	TRBJ2-7	TGTGCCAGCAGTTACTCGTTAGCCTCCTACGAGCAGTACTTC	CASSYSLASYEQYF
.	TRBV9	.	TRBJ2-5	TGTGCCAGCAGCACCGCCCCGGGAACTCAAGAGACCCAGTACTTC	CASSTAPGTQETQYF
.	TRBV6-5	.	TRBJ1-1	TGTGCCAGCCCCCGAGGACAGTCGAACACTGAAGCTTTCTTT	CASPRGQSNTEAFF
.	TRBV30	.	TRBJ2-3	TGTGCCTGGACAGGGGACGCGGCTACGCAGTATTTT	CAWTGDAATQYF
TRBD2	TRBV7-2	.	TRBJ2-5	TGTGCCAGCAGCTTATCCGGGAGGGCGGAGACCCAGTACTTC	CASSLSGRAETQYF
TRBD1	TRBV7-8	.	TRBJ2-1	TGTGCCAGCAGCTCGGAGCTGGACAGGGTCAATGAGCAGTTCTTC	CASSSELDRVNEQFF
.	TRBV19	once	TRBJ2-3	TGTGCCAGTAGTATCACAGGGAGCACAGATACGCAGTATTTT	CASSITGSTDTQYF
TRBD1	TRBV7-9	once	TRBJ2-2	TGTGCCAGCAGCATACAGGGGGCTATCGGGGAGCTGTTTTTT	CASSIQGAIGELFF
TRBD1	TRBV7-9	.	TRBJ1-5	TGTGCCAGCAGCCCGGGACAGGCAACCAATCAGCCCCAGCATTTT	CASSPGQATNQPQHF
.	TRBV5-5	.	TRBJ1-5	TGTGCCAGCAGCCGGGGGATGTCCTCGGAGCCCCAGCATTTT	CASSRGMSSEPQHF
.	TRBV2	.	TRBJ2-5	TGTGCCAGCAGGGACGAGGGGGGGGAGACCCAGTACTTC	CASRDEGGETQYF
.	TRBV2	.	TRBJ2-1	TGTGCCAGCAGTGAACTTAACAATGAGCAGTTCTTC	CASSELNNEQFF
.	TRBV15	.	TRBJ2-2	TGTGCCACCGCGAAGGGTTCTAGCGCCGGGGAGCTGTTTTTT	CATAKGSSAGELFF
TRBD2	TRBV7-3	.	TRBJ2-3	TGTGCCAGCAGCGCACAGGGACTAGGTACAGATACGCAGTATTTT	CASSAQGLGTDTQYF
.	TRBV5-1	.	TRBJ1-3	TGCGCCAGCAGCCAGGGTTTCACTGGAAACACCATATATTTT	CASSQGFTGNTIYF
TRBD1	TRBV7-3	.	TRBJ2-1	TGTGCCAGCAGCCGAGACAGGGGTGGGAATGAGCAGTTCTTC	CASSRDRGGNEQFF
TRBD2	TRBV18	.	TRBJ2-5	TGTGCCAGCTCATCGGGACTACAAGAGACCCAGTACTTC	CASSSGLQETQYF
.	TRBV15	once	TRBJ1-5	TGTGCCACCAGCAGAGGCAGGGGTGGGGGCCAGCCCCAGCATTTT	CATSRGRGGGQPQHF
.	TRBV11-2	.	TRBJ1-6	TGTGCCAGCAGCTCAAACAGTCCAAGCTCCTATAATTCACCCCTCCACTTT	CASSSNSPSSYNSPLHF
.	TRBV16	.	TRBJ1-6	TGTGCCAGCAGCCAATCAGGGAGCTCCTATAATTCACCCCTCCACTTT	CASSQSGSSYNSPLHF
.	TRBV9	.	TRBJ2-3	TGTGCCAGCAGCCCCGACTGGCGGGGAGGCACAGATACGCAGTATTTT	CASSPDWRGGTDTQYF
TRBD2	TRBV7-9	.	TRBJ2-1	TGTGCCAGCAGCTTTCTAGCGGGGGACAATGAGCAGTTCTTC	CASSFLAGDNEQFF
TRBD1	TRBV5-1	.	TRBJ1-1	TGCGCCAGCAGCTTACAGGGGGGTAGGGCTGAAGCTTTCTTT	CASSLQGGRAEAFF
.	TRBV19	.	TRBJ2-2	TGTGCCAGTAGTATAGAGGCCCAGAACCGGAACACCGGGGAGCTGTTTTTT	CASSIEAQNRNTGELFF
TRBD1	TRBV3-1/TRBV3-2	.	TRBJ1-2	TGTGCCAGCAGCCAAGCTAATCAGGGGGCAAGAGGCTACACCTTC	CASSQANQGARGYTF
.	TRBV6-2/TRBV6-3	.	TRBJ2-3	TGTGCCAGCAGCTGGGGACTTTCTAGCACAGATACGCAGTATTTT	CASSWGLSSTDTQYF
.	TRBV27	.	TRBJ2-7	TGTGCCAGCAGTTTATCGGCAGGCGCCTCCTACGAGCAGTACTTC	CASSLSAGASYEQYF
TRBD1	TRBV6-5	.	TRBJ1-3	TGTGCCAGCACAAGGGGGCTTGGAGGAAACACCATATATTTT	CASTRGLGGNTIYF
TRBD2	TRBV6-6	.	TRBJ2-5	TGTGCCAGCAGAATAGCGGGAGGTTTGGAGACCCAGTACTTC	CASRIAGGLETQYF
.	TRBV10-3	.	TRBJ1-1	TGTGCCATCTCTGAACGGGGACTTGAAGCTTTCTTT	CAISERGLEAFF